A selection of T cell receptor beta chains follows, all from one sample in a study of blood T cell repertoires in COVID-19. Here immunoSEQ multiplex PCR was the method, and the copy in TCRdb shows in-frame clones only, minus some. Here the sample spans tens of thousands of clones, around nine tenths being singletons. Sequenced: peripheral blood. These receptor sequences come from a man older than 75 with active or convalescent COVID-19. Both conserved end residues are part of each CDR3. D genes are given only for firm matches. A clone size is listed for some rows: how often the clone was seen (once, few, many), or a class if it is expanded.

V gene: TRBV24-1
D gene: .
clone size: .
J gene: TRBJ1-5
CDR3 protein: CATSDPGSNQPQHF
CDR3 DNA: TGTGCCACCAGTGACCCCGGTAGCAATCAGCCCCAGCATTTT

V gene: TRBV5-1
D gene: .
clone size: once
J gene: TRBJ2-5
CDR3 protein: CASSWGTREETQYF
CDR3 DNA: TGCGCCAGCAGCTGGGGGACAAGAGAAGAGACCCAGTACTTC

V gene: TRBV11-3
D gene: TRBD1
clone size: .
J gene: TRBJ1-3
CDR3 protein: CASSPGQGNSGNTIYF
CDR3 DNA: TGTGCCAGCAGCCCGGGACAGGGAAACTCTGGAAACACCATATATTTT

V gene: TRBV6-5
D gene: .
clone size: once
J gene: TRBJ2-3
CDR3 protein: CASSYFGSGEADTQYF
CDR3 DNA: TGTGCCAGCAGTTACTTCGGGTCGGGGGAAGCAGATACGCAGTATTTT

V gene: TRBV15
D gene: TRBD2
clone size: .
J gene: TRBJ2-4
CDR3 protein: CATSRIGGAKNIQYF
CDR3 DNA: TGTGCCACCAGCAGAATCGGGGGGGCCAAAAACATTCAGTACTTC

V gene: TRBV28
D gene: TRBD1
clone size: .
J gene: TRBJ1-2
CDR3 protein: CASSLWLQGVYHGYTF
CDR3 DNA: TGTGCCAGCAGTTTATGGCTACAGGGGGTGTATCATGGCTACACCTTC

V gene: TRBV28
D gene: TRBD1
clone size: .
J gene: TRBJ1-1
CDR3 protein: CASGLGQANTEAFF
CDR3 DNA: TGTGCCAGCGGCCTCGGACAGGCGAACACTGAAGCTTTCTTT

V gene: TRBV19
D gene: .
clone size: few
J gene: TRBJ1-2
CDR3 protein: CASSIAAREGYTF
CDR3 DNA: TGTGCCAGTAGTATAGCGGCCAGGGAAGGCTACACCTTC

V gene: TRBV6-6
D gene: .
clone size: .
J gene: TRBJ1-2
CDR3 protein: CASSPQGSGSGYTF
CDR3 DNA: TGTGCCAGCAGCCCACAGGGCTCGGGTAGTGGCTACACCTTC

V gene: TRBV5-1
D gene: TRBD1
clone size: .
J gene: TRBJ2-3
CDR3 protein: CASSLLQGAGTQYF
CDR3 DNA: TGCGCCAGCAGCTTGTTACAGGGGGCCGGGACGCAGTATTTT

V gene: TRBV19
D gene: .
clone size: .
J gene: TRBJ1-4
CDR3 protein: CASSRTAGGGKLFF
CDR3 DNA: TGTGCCAGTAGTAGGACTGCTGGGGGAGGGAAACTGTTTTTT

V gene: TRBV5-1
D gene: TRBD1
clone size: .
J gene: TRBJ2-3
CDR3 protein: CASSWGQGSDTQYF
CDR3 DNA: TGCGCCAGCAGCTGGGGACAGGGGTCAGATACGCAGTATTTT

V gene: TRBV7-6
D gene: TRBD1
clone size: .
J gene: TRBJ2-2
CDR3 protein: CASSSTGTGFGGELFF
CDR3 DNA: TGTGCCAGCAGCTCAACCGGGACAGGGTTCGGCGGGGAGCTGTTTTTT

V gene: TRBV7-2
D gene: TRBD1
clone size: .
J gene: TRBJ1-1
CDR3 protein: CASSRKWDRLNTEAFF
CDR3 DNA: TGTGCCAGCAGTCGTAAATGGGACAGATTGAACACTGAAGCTTTCTTT

V gene: TRBV9
D gene: .
clone size: .
J gene: TRBJ1-4
CDR3 protein: CASSEGESLFF
CDR3 DNA: TGTGCCAGCAGCGAGGGGGAAAGCCTGTTTTTT

V gene: TRBV24-1
D gene: .
clone size: .
J gene: TRBJ2-1
CDR3 protein: CATTGTYNEQFF
CDR3 DNA: TGTGCCACCACCGGGACCTACAATGAGCAGTTCTTC

V gene: TRBV7-2
D gene: .
clone size: .
J gene: TRBJ1-5
CDR3 protein: CASSLERSNQPQHF
CDR3 DNA: TGTGCCAGCAGCTTAGAGCGATCCAATCAGCCCCAGCATTTT

V gene: TRBV27
D gene: .
clone size: few
J gene: TRBJ1-2
CDR3 protein: CASSSPRGGYTF
CDR3 DNA: TGTGCCAGCAGTTCCCCCCGCGGTGGCTACACCTTC

V gene: TRBV5-1
D gene: .
clone size: .
J gene: TRBJ1-2
CDR3 protein: CASSLDGDYGYTF
CDR3 DNA: TGCGCCAGCAGCTTGGATGGAGACTATGGCTACACCTTC

V gene: TRBV15
D gene: .
clone size: .
J gene: TRBJ1-5
CDR3 protein: CATSLPGINNQPQHF
CDR3 DNA: TGTGCCACCTCTCTCCCGGGGATAAACAATCAGCCCCAGCATTTT

V gene: TRBV27
D gene: .
clone size: few
J gene: TRBJ1-1
CDR3 protein: CASSWQGGPTEAFF
CDR3 DNA: TGTGCCAGCAGTTGGCAGGGAGGACCGACTGAAGCTTTCTTT

V gene: TRBV19
D gene: .
clone size: .
J gene: TRBJ2-2
CDR3 protein: CATTLRDSLNTGELFF
CDR3 DNA: TGTGCCACTACCTTGCGCGACAGCCTAAACACCGGGGAGCTGTTTTTT

V gene: TRBV12-3/TRBV12-4
D gene: TRBD1
clone size: .
J gene: TRBJ1-5
CDR3 protein: CASSRDRAGPQHF
CDR3 DNA: TGTGCCAGCAGCCGGGACAGGGCAGGACCCCAGCATTTT

V gene: TRBV24-1
D gene: .
clone size: .
J gene: TRBJ2-1
CDR3 protein: CATSERPGRGPDNEQFF
CDR3 DNA: TGTGCCACCAGTGAAAGGCCCGGGAGGGGGCCGGACAATGAGCAGTTCTTC

V gene: TRBV18
D gene: TRBD2
clone size: .
J gene: TRBJ2-1
CDR3 protein: CASSPPAGRGGNEQFF
CDR3 DNA: TGTGCCAGCTCACCCCCAGCGGGACGGGGGGGGAATGAGCAGTTCTTC

V gene: TRBV4-2
D gene: TRBD2
clone size: .
J gene: TRBJ2-3
CDR3 protein: CASSQSGLAGGGLTDTQYF
CDR3 DNA: TGTGCCAGCAGCCAATCGGGACTAGCGGGAGGTGGGCTCACAGATACGCAGTATTTT

V gene: TRBV6-2/TRBV6-3
D gene: TRBD2
clone size: .
J gene: TRBJ2-3
CDR3 protein: CASIPFASGRSTDTQYF
CDR3 DNA: TGTGCCAGCATCCCCTTCGCTAGCGGGAGGTCGACAGATACGCAGTATTTT

V gene: TRBV2
D gene: TRBD1
clone size: .
J gene: TRBJ2-2
CDR3 protein: CASSGTGPGELFF
CDR3 DNA: TGTGCCAGCAGTGGGACAGGGCCCGGGGAGCTGTTTTTT

V gene: TRBV7-2
D gene: .
clone size: .
J gene: TRBJ2-2
CDR3 protein: CASSLAPVNTGELFF
CDR3 DNA: TGTGCCAGCAGCTTAGCTCCAGTGAACACCGGGGAGCTGTTTTTT

V gene: TRBV15
D gene: .
clone size: .
J gene: TRBJ1-3
CDR3 protein: CATRRDQGSSGNTIYF
CDR3 DNA: TGTGCCACCAGGAGAGATCAGGGATCCTCTGGAAACACCATATATTTT

V gene: TRBV6-5
D gene: .
clone size: once
J gene: TRBJ1-4
CDR3 protein: CASSYSSGNEKLFF
CDR3 DNA: TGTGCCAGCAGTTACTCGAGTGGTAATGAAAAACTGTTTTTT

V gene: TRBV28
D gene: .
clone size: .
J gene: TRBJ1-2
CDR3 protein: CASSLFRPPGVASGGYTF
CDR3 DNA: TGTGCCAGCAGTTTATTCCGTCCCCCAGGGGTTGCATCTGGTGGCTACACCTTC

V gene: TRBV5-5
D gene: .
clone size: .
J gene: TRBJ2-1
CDR3 protein: CASSFMLANNEQFF
CDR3 DNA: TGTGCCAGCAGCTTTATGCTAGCTAATAATGAGCAGTTCTTC

V gene: TRBV5-1
D gene: .
clone size: .
J gene: TRBJ2-1
CDR3 protein: CASRDQPPGLRPGDGREQFF
CDR3 DNA: TGCGCCAGCAGAGACCAACCCCCGGGGTTAAGACCGGGAGATGGGCGTGAGCAGTTCTTC

V gene: TRBV3-1/TRBV3-2
D gene: .
clone size: .
J gene: TRBJ2-5
CDR3 protein: CASSQRAATGRETQYF
CDR3 DNA: TGTGCCAGCAGCCAAAGGGCGGCGACAGGGAGGGAGACCCAGTACTTC

V gene: TRBV19
D gene: .
clone size: .
J gene: TRBJ1-6
CDR3 protein: CASSIPGMNSPLHF
CDR3 DNA: TGTGCCAGTAGTATCCCGGGAATGAATTCACCCCTCCACTTT

V gene: TRBV7-9
D gene: TRBD2
clone size: .
J gene: TRBJ2-5
CDR3 protein: CASSLSGGGQETQYF
CDR3 DNA: TGTGCCAGCAGCTTAAGCGGCGGGGGGCAGGAGACCCAGTACTTC

V gene: TRBV19
D gene: TRBD1
clone size: .
J gene: TRBJ1-2
CDR3 protein: CASRRQGSIYGYTF
CDR3 DNA: TGTGCCAGTAGGCGACAGGGGTCCATCTATGGCTACACCTTC

V gene: TRBV25-1
D gene: .
clone size: once
J gene: TRBJ1-6
CDR3 protein: CASSEYRNSPLHF
CDR3 DNA: TGTGCCAGCAGTGAATACAGGAATTCACCCCTCCACTTT

V gene: TRBV5-8
D gene: .
clone size: .
J gene: TRBJ2-2
CDR3 protein: CASSLVVFSSVTGELFF
CDR3 DNA: TGTGCCAGCAGCTTGGTGGTGTTTTCGTCGGTGACCGGGGAGCTGTTTTTT

V gene: TRBV3-1/TRBV3-2
D gene: .
clone size: .
J gene: TRBJ2-4
CDR3 protein: CASSQDSGGRAKNIQYF
CDR3 DNA: TGTGCCAGCAGCCAAGATAGTGGGGGGAGGGCCAAAAACATTCAGTACTTC

V gene: TRBV9
D gene: TRBD1
clone size: .
J gene: TRBJ1-1
CDR3 protein: CASTKTGTGGMNTEAFF
CDR3 DNA: TGTGCCAGCACCAAAACCGGGACAGGGGGCATGAACACTGAAGCTTTCTTT

V gene: TRBV5-4
D gene: TRBD1
clone size: .
J gene: TRBJ1-4
CDR3 protein: CASSRRTGRDEKLFF
CDR3 DNA: TGTGCCAGCAGCCGCCGGACAGGCCGGGATGAAAAACTGTTTTTT

V gene: TRBV7-9
D gene: .
clone size: .
J gene: TRBJ1-3
CDR3 protein: CAYGRGSGGNTIYF
CDR3 DNA: TGTGCCTACGGGCGGGGATCGGGCGGAAACACCATATATTTT

V gene: TRBV3-1/TRBV3-2
D gene: TRBD2
clone size: .
J gene: TRBJ2-1
CDR3 protein: CASSRGAGGYNEQFF
CDR3 DNA: TGTGCCAGCAGTCGGGGAGCGGGAGGTTACAATGAGCAGTTCTTC

V gene: TRBV5-1
D gene: .
clone size: .
J gene: TRBJ1-1
CDR3 protein: CASSLGGGNTEAFF
CDR3 DNA: TGCGCCAGCAGCTTGGGAGGTGGGAACACTGAAGCTTTCTTT

V gene: TRBV2
D gene: .
clone size: .
J gene: TRBJ1-5
CDR3 protein: CASSDSYRASNQPQHF
CDR3 DNA: TGTGCCAGCAGTGATAGCTACAGGGCGAGCAATCAGCCCCAGCATTTT

V gene: TRBV3-1/TRBV3-2
D gene: TRBD1
clone size: .
J gene: TRBJ2-1
CDR3 protein: CASSNGTGRANEQFF
CDR3 DNA: TGTGCCAGCAGCAACGGGACAGGACGGGCCAATGAGCAGTTCTTC